This T cell receptor beta chain was found in a study of control samples from healthy donors and cancer patients. Repertoires were generated with immunoSEQ multiplex PCR, while TCRdb's copy carries only in-frame clones and drops some. The data show over 100,000 clones, 80% to 90% seen once. CDR3 length: 15 residues. CDR1 is MNHEY, CDR2 SMNVEV, per germline (reference sequence). With V trimmed by 6 bases and J by 2 bases, 5 bases remained unmatched. The sample consisted of blood. The genes are TRBV27 and TRBJ2-7; 12 nucleotides align to TRBD2. This clonotype was sampled from a woman in her fifties or sixties in good health. The CDR3 reads CASRRTSGETYEQYV. For the CDR3, the DNA is TGTGCCAGCAGAAGGACTAGCGGGGAGACCTACGAGCAGTACGTC.